This T cell receptor (beta chain) is from a study of control samples from healthy donors and cancer patients (dated by TCRdb to the early 2020s). A note on this clone: Its specific antigen is unknown. Nothing much larger sits one base from this clone, and base qualities are not available.

To prepare the library, the immunoSEQ multiplex PCR assay was applied. TCRdb holds this immuneACCESS table with in-frame rearrangements only. Some clones are missing; in checked studies, unresolved V genes explain under half, and the rest has no known cause. In this sample the table shows about 190,000 clones, about 90% of which occur a single time. The top ten clonotypes cover approximately 1.8% of the sample. CDR1 SGHNT and CDR2 YYREEE were looked up in the germline V gene (reference sequence). From its cysteine to its phenylalanine, the CDR3 spans 14 amino acids. The sequence is cut down to CDR3 DNA, 42 bases in frame from base 1. Unmatched junction bases come to 4, with V trimmed by 0 bases and J by 7 bases.

This receptor was obtained from a man younger than 40 in good health. Sequenced material: blood. The chain is encoded by TRBV5-4 joined to TRBJ1-3; 7 junctional bases match TRBD1. The nucleotide sequence reads as follows: TGTGCCAGCAGCTTGGACAGGGGCTGGAACACCATATATTTT. Its translation reads: CASSLDRGWNTIYF. Joined to the reference TRBV5-4 and TRBJ1-3 proteins, this CDR3 gives the full variable domain: ETGVTQSPTHLIKTRGQQVTLRCSSQSGHNTVSWYQQALGQGPQFIFQYYREEENGRGNFPPRFSGLQFPNYSSELNVNALELDDSALYLCASSLDRGWNTIYFGEGSWLTVV.